This T cell receptor beta chain was captured in a study of T cells in Graves' hyperthyroidism and ophthalmopathy. The V gene end was trimmed by 2 bases and the J gene end by 7 bases; junction bases not matched to a gene: 8. This CDR3 contains 16 residues. Germline V gene lookup returns CDR1 MNHNS and CDR2 SASEGT. The investigators amplified TCR beta CDR3 regions from RNA transcripts. A set of HTBI primers served as the primers for a first-round RT-PCR of the TCR CDR3. TCRdb used MiXCR to reprocess the multiplex PCR reads, holding one entry per CDR3 protein. The sample holds 500,000 to 550,000 distinct CDR3 sequences, roughly 21% seen once. On this clonotype: Its antigen remains unidentified.

Regarding the study as a whole: Model-based prediction identified ophthalmopathy a median 6.5 months prior to its onset.

The chain uses TRBV6-1 and TRBJ2-1; 10 nucleotides match TRBD1. The sequenced material came from blood. This sequence was found in a man aged 40-50 years with Graves' ophthalmopathy. The CDR3 nucleotides read TGTGCCAGCAGTGAAATCTCCGGGACAGGGGCAAATGAGCAGTTCTTC. It yields the protein CASSEISGTGANEQFF.